Listed below are T cell receptor beta chains from one sample, sequenced in a study of CD8 T cells in Susac syndrome. TCRdb redid the calling of the immunoSEQ multiplex PCR reads with MiXCR, one entry per CDR3 protein. Of 150,000 to 200,000 distinct CDR3 sequences listed, approximately 93% are singletons. Sequences were obtained from CD4+ T cells from PBMCs. The receptors shown here come from a human donor with multiple sclerosis. Each CDR3 is given with its conserved first and last residue. A D gene is named only where the DNA matches it firmly. Size is omitted from some rows. Given values are once, few, many or a class for expanded clones.

>TRBJ2-7|TRBV30|NA|NA
TGTGCCTGGAGTCAGGGGACCCCCTACGAGCAGTACTTC
CAWSQGTPYEQYF
>TRBJ1-2|TRBV28|once|NA
TGTGCCGTCGGCTATTACGAAGGCTACACCTTC
CAVGYYEGYTF
>TRBJ2-3|TRBV9|NA|NA
TGTGCCAGCAGCGTAGCTACAACGGGGGCAGATACGCAGTATTTT
CASSVATTGADTQYF
>TRBJ2-7|TRBV18|NA|TRBD1
TGTGCCAGCTCACCTCAGACAGGGGCCTCCGTAGGGTCTGGCGAGCAGTACTTC
CASSPQTGASVGSGEQYF
>TRBJ1-1|TRBV30|NA|NA
TGTGCCTGGAGTTGGGCGTACCCGAACACTGAAGCTTTCTTT
CAWSWAYPNTEAFF
>TRBJ1-4|TRBV20-1|once|TRBD1
TGCAGTGCGCCCGACCCCAGGGGGCCCGCTGAAAAACTGTTTTTT
CSAPDPRGPAEKLFF
>TRBJ2-7|TRBV27|NA|NA
TGTGCCAGCAGTCAAATGACGGGGGGCCAGCAGTACTTC
CASSQMTGGQQYF
>TRBJ2-2|TRBV6-2/TRBV6-3|NA|NA
TGTGCCAGCAGTTACTCTGGGGCCCACACCGGGGAGCTGTTTTTT
CASSYSGAHTGELFF
>TRBJ2-1|TRBV27|NA|TRBD1
TGTGCCAGCAGTTTATTCCCCCGGACAGGGTCAAACAATGAGCAGTTCTTC
CASSLFPRTGSNNEQFF
>TRBJ2-7|TRBV25-1|NA|NA
TGTGCCAGCACGGCAGGGCCCTACGAGCAGTACTTC
CASTAGPYEQYF
>TRBJ2-4|TRBV12-5|NA|TRBD1
TGTGCTAGTGGTTTGGCGGACCCCGGGACAGGGGGCCGAAACATTCAGTACTTC
CASGLADPGTGGRNIQYF
>TRBJ1-4|TRBV18|NA|NA
TGTGCCAGCTCACCACCCCGGACAGCCCGCAAACTGTTTTTT
CASSPPRTARKLFF
>TRBJ2-4|TRBV7-3|NA|NA
TGTGCCAGCAGCTTAAGGGGAGGCGGGGGCAGCATTCAGTACTTC
CASSLRGGGGSIQYF
>TRBJ1-5|TRBV6-5|NA|NA
TGTGCCAGCAGCCGTGGAAAGGGGGGCGCGGAGCCCCAGCATTTT
CASSRGKGGAEPQHF
>TRBJ2-6|TRBV18|NA|NA
TGTGCCAGCTCACCAACGGACAGAACCTCTGGGGCCAACGTCCTGACTTTC
CASSPTDRTSGANVLTF
>TRBJ2-7|TRBV14|NA|NA
TGTGCCAGCAGCCCCCTTTCTCTTGGTCTTTACGAGCAGTACTTC
CASSPLSLGLYEQYF
>TRBJ2-5|TRBV7-9|once|NA
TGTGCCAGCACGCCGCAGGGGCGGGAGACCCAGTACTTC
CASTPQGRETQYF
>TRBJ1-5|TRBV12-3/TRBV12-4|NA|NA
TGTGCCAGCAGTCCCTCGTTAGGGAACAATCAGCCCCAGCATTTT
CASSPSLGNNQPQHF
>TRBJ2-6|TRBV19|NA|NA
TGTGCCAGTAGTACTAGAGGAGGTTCTGGGGCCAACGTCCTGACTTTC
CASSTRGGSGANVLTF
>TRBJ1-2|TRBV7-9|NA|NA
TGTGCCAGCAGCTTCAGTAGGGGCCCTGATACCTATGGCTACACCTTC
CASSFSRGPDTYGYTF
>TRBJ1-5|TRBV6-1|NA|NA
TGTGCCAGCAGTGACGATCAGCCCCAGCATTTT
CASSDDQPQHF
>TRBJ2-5|TRBV18|NA|TRBD2
TGTGCCAGCTCACCACTCGGGGGGACCCACCAAGAGACCCAGTACTTC
CASSPLGGTHQETQYF
>TRBJ2-3|TRBV9|NA|TRBD2
TGTGCCAGCGGGGGGGACACAGATACGCAGTATTTT
CASGGDTDTQYF
>TRBJ2-5|TRBV28|NA|NA
TGTGCCAGCGGCGGACAGCAAGAGACCCAGTACTTC
CASGGQQETQYF
>TRBJ2-7|TRBV4-3|NA|TRBD2
TGCGCCAGCAGCCAAGACCTAAACGGGAGGCGGGACGAGCAGTACTTC
CASSQDLNGRRDEQYF
>TRBJ2-7|TRBV5-1|NA|TRBD2
TGCGCCAGCAGCCCCCCGGGACTACAGGCCTACGAGCAGTACTTC
CASSPPGLQAYEQYF
>TRBJ2-2|TRBV7-3|NA|NA
TGTGCCAGCAGCTTAAATCCAGGGGGTGTTCCGGGGGCCTCGAACACCGGGGAGCTGTTTTTT
CASSLNPGGVPGASNTGELFF
>TRBJ2-7|TRBV6-5|NA|TRBD1
TGTGCCAGCAGGCGACAGGGAAACTCCTACGAGCAGTACTTC
CASRRQGNSYEQYF
>TRBJ2-3|TRBV9|NA|NA
TGTGCCAGCAGCCTAGAAGGGGGGCGCAGGACAGATACGCAGTATTTT
CASSLEGGRRTDTQYF
>TRBJ2-5|TRBV12-3/TRBV12-4|NA|TRBD2
TGTGCCAGCAGCTCGGGGCTAGCGGAGGAGACCCAGTACTTC
CASSSGLAEETQYF
>TRBJ1-5|TRBV7-2|NA|TRBD1
TGTGCCAGCAGACAGACAGGGAATAGCAATCAGCCCCAGCATTTT
CASRQTGNSNQPQHF
>TRBJ2-1|TRBV12-3/TRBV12-4|NA|NA
TGTGCCAGCAGTTTAGCGCTAACAGTCTACAATGAGCAGTTCTTC
CASSLALTVYNEQFF
>TRBJ2-7|TRBV10-3|NA|NA
TGTGCCATCAGTGATGGGGAGGTCACCCGGGACGAGCAGTACTTC
CAISDGEVTRDEQYF
>TRBJ1-3|TRBV7-9|NA|NA
TGTGCCAGCAGCTTAGAGTTTGGAAACACCATATATTTT
CASSLEFGNTIYF
>TRBJ1-1|TRBV29-1|NA|NA
TGCAGCGTTGAAAACAGGGACTTCTCTGAAGCTTTCTTT
CSVENRDFSEAFF
>TRBJ1-2|TRBV6-5|NA|NA
TGTGCCAGCAGCGGACGGCCGCTCTATGGCTACACCTTC
CASSGRPLYGYTF
>TRBJ1-2|TRBV7-2|NA|NA
TGTGCCAGCAGCTTAGAGTACTCGAGGGCGGGCTACACCTTC
CASSLEYSRAGYTF
>TRBJ1-1|TRBV27|NA|NA
TGTGCCAGCAGTTTTCAGTCTTCGGGGAACACTGAAGCTTTCTTT
CASSFQSSGNTEAFF
>TRBJ2-1|TRBV6-2/TRBV6-3|NA|NA
TGTGCCAGCATTCCATCGCCCCTACTAGCTCAGAGCCACAATGAGCAGTTCTTC
CASIPSPLLAQSHNEQFF
>TRBJ2-5|TRBV24-1|NA|TRBD2
TGTGCCACCAGTGATTTTTCGGGGGGTGAGACCCAGTACTTC
CATSDFSGGETQYF
>TRBJ2-5|TRBV28|NA|NA
TGTGCCAGCAGGCGTAACAGGGTAGGGCAAGAGACCCAGTACTTC
CASRRNRVGQETQYF
>TRBJ2-7|TRBV6-5|NA|TRBD2
TGTGCCAGCAGTTACTCGAAGAGAGCGGGAGAGAACGAGCAGTACTTC
CASSYSKRAGENEQYF
>TRBJ2-5|TRBV5-1|once|NA
TGCGCCAGCAGCTCTGAGGGGTACCAAGAGACCCAGTACTTC
CASSSEGYQETQYF
>TRBJ2-3|TRBV12-3/TRBV12-4|NA|TRBD2
TGTGCCAGCAGTTTGGGACTAGCGGGAGGGCCGGATTCCACAGATACGCAGTATTTT
CASSLGLAGGPDSTDTQYF
>TRBJ2-1|TRBV20-1|once|NA
TGCAGTGCTAGAGTTCTCTCCGGGAGCCAAATTCGATTC
CSARVLSGSQIRF
>TRBJ2-7|TRBV6-5|NA|TRBD1
TGTGCCAGCAGTTACTCTTCGGGGCAGGGGGCACTTTACGAGCAGTACTTC
CASSYSSGQGALYEQYF
>TRBJ1-4|TRBV6-6|NA|TRBD1
TGTGCCAGCAGTTACGGCCAGGGGGCGGAAAAACTGTTTTTT
CASSYGQGAEKLFF
>TRBJ2-1|TRBV10-3|NA|TRBD2
TGTGCCATCAGTGACTGGGGGCCCCGGGAGGGCAATGAGCAGTTCTTC
CAISDWGPREGNEQFF
>TRBJ2-1|TRBV5-1|NA|NA
TGCGCCAGCAGCCAGACTAGATCCAATGAGCAGTTCTTC
CASSQTRSNEQFF
>TRBJ2-7|TRBV2|NA|NA
TGTGCCAGCAGTTTCTTCTACGAGCAGTACTTC
CASSFFYEQYF